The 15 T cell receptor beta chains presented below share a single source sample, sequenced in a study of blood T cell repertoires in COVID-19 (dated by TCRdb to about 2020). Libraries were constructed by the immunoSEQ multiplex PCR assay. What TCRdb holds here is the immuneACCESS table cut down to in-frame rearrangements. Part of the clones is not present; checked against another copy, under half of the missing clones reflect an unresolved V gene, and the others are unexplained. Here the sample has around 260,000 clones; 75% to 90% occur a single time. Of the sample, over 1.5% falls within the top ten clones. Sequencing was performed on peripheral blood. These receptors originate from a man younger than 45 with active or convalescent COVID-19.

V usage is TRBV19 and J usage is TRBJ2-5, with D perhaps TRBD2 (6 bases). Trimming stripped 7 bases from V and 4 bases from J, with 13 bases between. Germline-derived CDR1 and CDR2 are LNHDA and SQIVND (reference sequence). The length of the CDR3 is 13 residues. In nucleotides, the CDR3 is TGTGCCAGTATGGGACTTACAGGAGAGACCCAGTACTTC. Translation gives CASMGLTGETQYF.

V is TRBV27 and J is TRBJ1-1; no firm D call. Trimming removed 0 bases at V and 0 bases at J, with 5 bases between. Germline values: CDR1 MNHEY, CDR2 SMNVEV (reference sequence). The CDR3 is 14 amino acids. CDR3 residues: CASSLSSVNTEAFF. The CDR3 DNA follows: TGTGCCAGCAGTTTATCGTCCGTGAACACTGAAGCTTTCTTT.

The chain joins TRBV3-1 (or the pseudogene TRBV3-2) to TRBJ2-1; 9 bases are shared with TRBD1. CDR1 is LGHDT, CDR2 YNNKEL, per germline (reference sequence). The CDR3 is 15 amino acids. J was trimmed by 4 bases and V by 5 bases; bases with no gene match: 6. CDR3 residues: CASSLNGQGYNEQFF. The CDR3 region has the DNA TGTGCCAGCAGCTTAAACGGACAGGGGTACAATGAGCAGTTCTTC.

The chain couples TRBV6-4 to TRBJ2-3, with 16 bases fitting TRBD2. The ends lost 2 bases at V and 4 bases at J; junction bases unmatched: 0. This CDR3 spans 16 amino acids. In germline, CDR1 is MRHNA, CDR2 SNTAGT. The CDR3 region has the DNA TGTGCCAGCAGTGACGGGACTAGCGGGGGGGCAGATACGCAGTATTTT. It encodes CASSDGTSGGADTQYF.

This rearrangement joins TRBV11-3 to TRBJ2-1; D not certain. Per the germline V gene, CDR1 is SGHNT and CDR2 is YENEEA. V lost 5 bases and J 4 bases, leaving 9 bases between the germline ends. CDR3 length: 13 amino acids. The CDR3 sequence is CASSPTEYNEQFF. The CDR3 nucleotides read TGTGCCAGCAGCCCCACAGAGTACAATGAGCAGTTCTTC. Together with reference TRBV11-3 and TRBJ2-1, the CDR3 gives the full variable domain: EAGVVQSPRYKIIEKKQPVAFWCNPISGHNTLYWYLQNLGQGPELLIRYENEEAVDDSQLPKDRFSAERLKGVDSTLKIQPAELGDSAVYLCASSPTEYNEQFFGPGTRLTVL.

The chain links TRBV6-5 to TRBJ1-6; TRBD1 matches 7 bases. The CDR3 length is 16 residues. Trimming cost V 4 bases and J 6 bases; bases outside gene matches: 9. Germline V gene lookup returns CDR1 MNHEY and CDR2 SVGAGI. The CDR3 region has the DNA TGTGCCAGCAGTTCCCCCTCGGGACAGCTTAATTCACCCCTCCACTTT. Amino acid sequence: CASSSPSGQLNSPLHF.

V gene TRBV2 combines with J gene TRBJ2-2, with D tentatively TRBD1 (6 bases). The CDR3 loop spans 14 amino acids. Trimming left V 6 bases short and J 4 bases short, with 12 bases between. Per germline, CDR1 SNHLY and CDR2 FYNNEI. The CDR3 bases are TGTGCCAGCAGACCTACAGGGCCCACCGGGGAGCTGTTTTTT. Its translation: CASRPTGPTGELFF.

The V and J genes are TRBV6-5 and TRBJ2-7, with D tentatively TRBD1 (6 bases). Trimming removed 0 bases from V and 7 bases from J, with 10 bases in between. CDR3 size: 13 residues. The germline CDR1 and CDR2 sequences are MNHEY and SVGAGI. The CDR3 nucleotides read TGTGCCAGCAGTTACTCGAGTACAGGGGAGCAGTACTTC. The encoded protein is CASSYSSTGEQYF.

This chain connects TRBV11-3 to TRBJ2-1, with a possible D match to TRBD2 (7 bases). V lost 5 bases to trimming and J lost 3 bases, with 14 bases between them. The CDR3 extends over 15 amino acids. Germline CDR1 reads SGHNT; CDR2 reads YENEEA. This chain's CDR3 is CASSRNREGYNEQFF. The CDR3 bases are TGTGCCAGCAGCCGGAACAGGGAGGGCTACAATGAGCAGTTCTTC.

In nucleotides, the CDR3 is TGTGCCAGCAGCTTGGACACTAGCGGAGTCTACGAGCAGTACTTC. It is translated as CASSLDTSGVYEQYF. V gene TRBV11-2 combines with J gene TRBJ2-7, with 8 bases that match TRBD2. V gave up 3 bases and J gave up 3 bases; unmatched junction bases: 7. The germline gives CDR1 SGHAT, CDR2 FQNNGV. The CDR3 is 15 amino acids.

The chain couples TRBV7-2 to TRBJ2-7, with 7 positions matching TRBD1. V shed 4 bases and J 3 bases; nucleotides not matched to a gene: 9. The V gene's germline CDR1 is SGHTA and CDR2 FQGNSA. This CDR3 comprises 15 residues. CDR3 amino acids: CASSYIQGFSYEQYF. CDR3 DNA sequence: TGTGCCAGCAGCTACATACAGGGGTTCAGCTACGAGCAGTACTTC.

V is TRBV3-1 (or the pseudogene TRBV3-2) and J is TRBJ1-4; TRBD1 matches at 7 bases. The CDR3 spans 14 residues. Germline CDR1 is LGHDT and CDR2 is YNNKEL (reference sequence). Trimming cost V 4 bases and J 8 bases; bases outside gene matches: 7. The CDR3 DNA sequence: TGTGCCAGCAGCCTGAACAGGGGTGGCGAAAAACTGTTTTTT. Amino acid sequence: CASSLNRGGEKLFF.

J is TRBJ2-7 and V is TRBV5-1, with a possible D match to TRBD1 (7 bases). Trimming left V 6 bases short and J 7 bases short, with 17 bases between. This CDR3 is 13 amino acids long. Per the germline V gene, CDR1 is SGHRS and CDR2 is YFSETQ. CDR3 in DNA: TGCGCCAGCACAACCGACAGGGCGGGGGAGCAGTACTTC. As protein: CASTTDRAGEQYF.

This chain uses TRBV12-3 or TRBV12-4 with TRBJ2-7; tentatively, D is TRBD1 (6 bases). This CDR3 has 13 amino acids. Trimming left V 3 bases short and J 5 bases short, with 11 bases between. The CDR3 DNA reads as TGTGCCAGCAGTTTGGGGGCGCCGAACGAGCAGTACTTC. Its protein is CASSLGAPNEQYF.

CDR3 nucleotides: TGTGCCAGTAACCCGGGTTTGACCAACTATGGCTACACCTTC. It encodes CASNPGLTNYGYTF. The chain couples TRBV19 to TRBJ1-2, with D unresolved. This CDR3 has 14 residues. Germline-derived CDR1 and CDR2 are LNHDA and SQIVND (reference sequence). V lost 7 bases to trimming and J lost 2 bases, with 14 bases between them.